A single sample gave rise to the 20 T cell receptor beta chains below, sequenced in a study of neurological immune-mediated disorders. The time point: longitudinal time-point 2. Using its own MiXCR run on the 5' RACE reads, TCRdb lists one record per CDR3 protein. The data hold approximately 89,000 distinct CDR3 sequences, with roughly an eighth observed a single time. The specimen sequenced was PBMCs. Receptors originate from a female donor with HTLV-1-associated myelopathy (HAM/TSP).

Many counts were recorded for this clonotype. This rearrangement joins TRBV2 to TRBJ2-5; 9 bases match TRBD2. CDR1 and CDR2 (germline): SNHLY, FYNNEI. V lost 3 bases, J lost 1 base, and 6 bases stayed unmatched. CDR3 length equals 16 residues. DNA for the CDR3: TGTGCCAGCAGTGAGGGACTAGCCTGGGGCCAAGAGACCCAGTACTTC. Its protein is CASSEGLAWGQETQYF.

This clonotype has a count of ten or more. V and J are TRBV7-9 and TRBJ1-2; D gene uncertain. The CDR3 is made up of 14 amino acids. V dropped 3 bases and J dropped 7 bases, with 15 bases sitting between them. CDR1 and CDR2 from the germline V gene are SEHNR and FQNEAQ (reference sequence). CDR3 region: CASSFGYSLGGYTF. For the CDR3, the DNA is TGTGCCAGCAGCTTCGGGTATTCACTTGGTGGCTACACCTTC.

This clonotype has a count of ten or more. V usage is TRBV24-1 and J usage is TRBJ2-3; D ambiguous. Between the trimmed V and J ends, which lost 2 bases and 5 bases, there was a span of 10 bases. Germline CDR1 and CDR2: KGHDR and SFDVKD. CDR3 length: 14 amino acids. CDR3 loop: CATSDWTRGDTQYF. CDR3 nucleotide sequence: TGTGCCACCAGTGATTGGACCCGCGGAGATACGCAGTATTTT.

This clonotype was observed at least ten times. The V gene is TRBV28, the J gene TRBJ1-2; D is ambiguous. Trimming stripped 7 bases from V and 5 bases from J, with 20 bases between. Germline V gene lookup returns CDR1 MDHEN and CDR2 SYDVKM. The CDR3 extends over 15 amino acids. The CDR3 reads CASNRGRGARYGYTF. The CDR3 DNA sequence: TGTGCCAGCAACCGAGGACGGGGAGCTAGGTATGGCTACACCTTC.

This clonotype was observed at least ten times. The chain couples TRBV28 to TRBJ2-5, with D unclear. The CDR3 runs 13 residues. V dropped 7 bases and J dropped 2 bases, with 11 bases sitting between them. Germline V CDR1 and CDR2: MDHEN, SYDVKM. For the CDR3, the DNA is TGTGCCAGCAAAACAACAGCTCAAGAGACCCAGTACTTC. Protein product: CASKTTAQETQYF.

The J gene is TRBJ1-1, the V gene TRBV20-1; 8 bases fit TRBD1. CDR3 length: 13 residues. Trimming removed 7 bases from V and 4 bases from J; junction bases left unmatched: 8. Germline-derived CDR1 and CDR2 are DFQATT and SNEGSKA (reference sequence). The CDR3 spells CSGQGLAGTEAFF. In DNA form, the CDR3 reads TGCAGTGGACAGGGGCTGGCGGGCACTGAAGCTTTCTTT.

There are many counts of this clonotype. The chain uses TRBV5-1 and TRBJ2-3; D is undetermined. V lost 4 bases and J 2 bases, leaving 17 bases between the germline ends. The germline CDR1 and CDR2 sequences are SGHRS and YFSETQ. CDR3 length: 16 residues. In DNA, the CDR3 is TGCGCCAGCAGCGTTTTCTATGACGCCCCCACAGATACGCAGTATTTT. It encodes CASSVFYDAPTDTQYF.

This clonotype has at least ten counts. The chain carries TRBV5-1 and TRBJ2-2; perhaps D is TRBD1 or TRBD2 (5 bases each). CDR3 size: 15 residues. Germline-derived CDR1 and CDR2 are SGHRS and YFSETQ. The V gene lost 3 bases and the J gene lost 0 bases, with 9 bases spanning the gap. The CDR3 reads CASSSGPSNTGELFF. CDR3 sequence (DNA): TGCGCCAGCAGCTCGGGACCGTCGAACACCGGGGAGCTGTTTTTT.

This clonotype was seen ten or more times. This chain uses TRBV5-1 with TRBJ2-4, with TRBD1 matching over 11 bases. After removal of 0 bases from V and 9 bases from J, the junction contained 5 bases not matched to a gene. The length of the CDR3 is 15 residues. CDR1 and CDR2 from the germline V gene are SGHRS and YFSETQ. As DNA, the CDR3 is TGCGCCAGCAGCTTGGCCGGGACAGGGGGGACCATTCAGTACTTC. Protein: CASSLAGTGGTIQYF.

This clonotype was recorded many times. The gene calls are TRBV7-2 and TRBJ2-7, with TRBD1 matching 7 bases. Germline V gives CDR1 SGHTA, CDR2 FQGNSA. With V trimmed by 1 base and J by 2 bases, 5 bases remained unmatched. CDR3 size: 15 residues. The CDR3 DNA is TGTGCCAGCAGCTTAGGACAGGGCTTCACCTACGAGCAGTACTTC. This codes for CASSLGQGFTYEQYF.

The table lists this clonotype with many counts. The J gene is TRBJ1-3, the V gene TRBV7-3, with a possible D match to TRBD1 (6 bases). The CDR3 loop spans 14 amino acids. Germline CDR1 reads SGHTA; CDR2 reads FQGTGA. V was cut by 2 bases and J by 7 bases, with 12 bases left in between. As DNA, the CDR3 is TGTGCCAGCAGCTTAGGGGGGGGCAGGAACACCATATATTTT. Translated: CASSLGGGRNTIYF.

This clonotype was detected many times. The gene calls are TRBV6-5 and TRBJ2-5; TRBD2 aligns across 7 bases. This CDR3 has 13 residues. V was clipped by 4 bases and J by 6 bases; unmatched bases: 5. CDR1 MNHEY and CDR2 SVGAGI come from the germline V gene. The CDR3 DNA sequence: TGTGCCAGCAGTTCCTCGGGGGGAAAGACCCAGTACTTC. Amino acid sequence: CASSSSGGKTQYF.

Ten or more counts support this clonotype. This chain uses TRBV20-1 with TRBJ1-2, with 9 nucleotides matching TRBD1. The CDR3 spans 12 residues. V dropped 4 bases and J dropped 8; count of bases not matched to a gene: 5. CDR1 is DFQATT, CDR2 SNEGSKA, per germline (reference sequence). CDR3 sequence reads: CSATTGGWGYTF. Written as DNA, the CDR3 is TGCAGTGCTACTACAGGGGGCTGGGGCTACACCTTC.

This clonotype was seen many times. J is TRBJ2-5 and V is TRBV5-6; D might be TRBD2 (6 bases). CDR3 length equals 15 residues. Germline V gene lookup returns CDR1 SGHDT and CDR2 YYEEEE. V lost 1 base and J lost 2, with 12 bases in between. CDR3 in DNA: TGTGCCAGCAGCTTGTTCGGGGGAGCGCAAGAGACCCAGTACTTC. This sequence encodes CASSLFGGAQETQYF.

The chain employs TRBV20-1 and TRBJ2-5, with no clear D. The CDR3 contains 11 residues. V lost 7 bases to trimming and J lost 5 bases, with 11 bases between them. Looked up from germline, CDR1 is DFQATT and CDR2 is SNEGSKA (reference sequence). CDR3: CSGAILETQYF. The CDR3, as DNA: TGCAGTGGAGCTATTCTCGAGACCCAGTACTTC.

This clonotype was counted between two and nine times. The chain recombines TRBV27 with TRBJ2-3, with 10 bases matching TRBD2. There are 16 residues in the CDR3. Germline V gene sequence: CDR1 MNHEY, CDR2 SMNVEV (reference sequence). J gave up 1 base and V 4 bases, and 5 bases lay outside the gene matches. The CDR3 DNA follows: TGTGCCAGCAGTTCTCTAGCGGGGGTGGGCACAGATACGCAGTATTTT. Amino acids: CASSSLAGVGTDTQYF.

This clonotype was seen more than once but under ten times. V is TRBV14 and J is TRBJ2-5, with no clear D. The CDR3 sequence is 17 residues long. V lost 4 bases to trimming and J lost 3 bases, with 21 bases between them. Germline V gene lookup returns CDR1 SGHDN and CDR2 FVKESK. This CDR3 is CASSPFYIVGNEETQYF. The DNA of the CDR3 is TGTGCCAGCAGCCCCTTCTATATAGTGGGGAACGAAGAGACCCAGTACTTC.

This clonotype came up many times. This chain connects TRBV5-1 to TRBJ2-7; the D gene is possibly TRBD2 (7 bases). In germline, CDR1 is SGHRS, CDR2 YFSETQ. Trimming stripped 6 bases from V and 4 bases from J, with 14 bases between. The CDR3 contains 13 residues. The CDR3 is CASTKEGGYEQYF. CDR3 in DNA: TGCGCCAGCACCAAGGAGGGGGGGTACGAGCAGTACTTC.

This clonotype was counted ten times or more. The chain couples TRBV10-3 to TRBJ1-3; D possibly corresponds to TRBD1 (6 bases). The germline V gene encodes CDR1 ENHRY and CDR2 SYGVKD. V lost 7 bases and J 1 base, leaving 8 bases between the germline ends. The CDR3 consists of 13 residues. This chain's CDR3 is CAITQGSGNTIYF. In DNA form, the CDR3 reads TGTGCCATCACACAGGGATCTGGAAACACCATATATTTT.

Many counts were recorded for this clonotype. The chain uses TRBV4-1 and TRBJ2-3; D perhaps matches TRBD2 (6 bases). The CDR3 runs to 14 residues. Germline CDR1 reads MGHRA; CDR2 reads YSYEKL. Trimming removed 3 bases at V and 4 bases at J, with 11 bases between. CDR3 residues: CASSQLTGADTQYF. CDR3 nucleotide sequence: TGCGCCAGCAGCCAGCTAACGGGGGCAGATACGCAGTATTTT.